Shown below are 21 T cell receptor beta chains from a single sample sequenced in a study of patients and donors after allogeneic stem cell transplantation. TCRdb used MiXCR to reprocess the RT-PCR reads, holding one entry per CDR3 protein. Of about a million distinct CDR3 sequences detected, roughly 18% appear once; the ten largest clones hold 5.5% to 6.5%. Specimen: blood, either unsorted or a sorted T cell fraction (not recorded which). The receptors were sampled from a human donor who was either an allogeneic HSCT recipient or a stem cell or donor lymphocyte infusion donor (not recorded which). It is not recorded whose cells these are; they may come from a transplant donor.

This clonotype was counted a few times. The chain couples TRBV15 to TRBJ2-1; 7 bases map to TRBD2. This CDR3 spans 14 amino acids. Germline V gene data show CDR1 as LNHNV and CDR2 as YYDKDF (reference sequence). Germline trimming cut 0 bases from V and 16 bases from J; bases unmatched to any gene: 12. CDR3 loop: CATSRDLEGLHNFF. CDR3 nucleotide sequence: TGTGCCACCAGCAGAGATTTAGAGGGACTACACAATTTCTTC.

The V and J genes are TRBV2 and TRBJ2-1; 9 bases line up with TRBD2. The CDR3 has 16 residues. Trimming removed 2 bases from V and 5 bases from J; junction bases left unmatched: 7. Germline values: CDR1 SNHLY, CDR2 FYNNEI. CDR3 coding DNA: TGTGCCAGCAGTGAACTTAGCGGGAGAGTCCACAATGAGCAGTTCTTC. It codes for CASSELSGRVHNEQFF.

This chain connects TRBV5-5 to TRBJ2-3; 8 bases match TRBD2. V dropped 4 bases and J dropped 7; count of bases not matched to a gene: 17. The CDR3 is 17 amino acids. Germline loops: CDR1 SGHKS, CDR2 YYEKEE (reference sequence). The CDR3 DNA reads TGTGCCAGCAGCCCGTACTGGGGAGCGGGAGCTCCGAATACGCAGTATTTT. It translates to CASSPYWGAGAPNTQYF.

The table lists this clonotype with a few counts. V gene TRBV5-1 combines with J gene TRBJ1-6; D gene uncertain. In germline, CDR1 is SGHRS, CDR2 YFSETQ. V lost 4 bases and J 4 bases, leaving 12 bases between the germline ends. The CDR3 spans 15 residues. For the CDR3, the DNA is TGCGCCAGCAGCATAGGACGGAAATATAATTCACCCCTCCACTTT. It translates to CASSIGRKYNSPLHF.

The chain employs TRBV10-3 and TRBJ2-5, with D possibly matching TRBD2 (6 bases). Germline values: CDR1 ENHRY, CDR2 SYGVKD. The CDR3 is 13 amino acids. Trimming shortened V by 7 bases and J by 1 base, and 10 bases separated the two germline ends. CDR3 DNA sequence: TGTGCCATCAACCCGGGACTCCAAGAGACCCAGTACTTC. This codes for CAINPGLQETQYF.

This clonotype showed up just a few times. The gene calls are TRBV24-1 and TRBJ2-1; TRBD2 matches 7 bases. The CDR3 runs 13 residues. V was pared by 3 bases and J by 6 bases, with 1 base of the junction left unmatched. Looked up from germline, CDR1 is KGHDR and CDR2 is SFDVKD. The CDR3 here is CATSDGRANEQFF. CDR3 DNA: TGTGCCACCAGTGATGGGAGGGCCAATGAGCAGTTCTTC.

This clonotype has at least ten counts. The chain employs TRBV7-9 and TRBJ2-7, with D perhaps being TRBD1 or TRBD2 (5 bases each). V shed 2 bases and J shed 1 base, with 12 bases lying between them. The germline CDR1 and CDR2 sequences are SEHNR and FQNEAQ (reference sequence). This CDR3 is 15 amino acids long. The CDR3 DNA is TGTGCCAGCAGCTTACCCGGGACGGGTTCCTACGAGCAGTACTTC. This translates into CASSLPGTGSYEQYF.

This clonotype came up a few times. The genes are TRBV29-1 and TRBJ1-1; D is ambiguous. Per germline, CDR1 SQVTM and CDR2 ANQGSEA. The CDR3 runs to 13 residues. Trimming took off 7 bases at V and 2 bases at J, with 14 bases between the two ends. The CDR3 DNA follows: TGCAGCGCCGATGAGGGAATAAACACTGAAGCTTTCTTT. It yields the protein CSADEGINTEAFF. The full variable domain, its missing parts supplied by reference TRBV29-1 and TRBJ1-1, is SAVISQKPSRDICQRGTSLTIQCQVDSQVTMMFWYRQQPGQSLTLIATANQGSEATYESGFVIDKFPISRPNLTFSTLTVSNMSPEDSSIYLCSADEGINTEAFFGQGTRLTVV.

CDR3 residues: CASSQLISPSGNTIYF. CDR3 nucleotide sequence: TGTGCCAGCAGCCAACTTATTTCGCCCTCTGGAAACACCATATATTTT. The J gene is TRBJ1-3, the V gene TRBV4-2; D not certain. Germline V gene sequence: CDR1 LGHNA, CDR2 YNFKEQ. Trimming removed 2 bases from V and 0 bases from J, with 11 bases in between. The CDR3 is 16 amino acids.

J is TRBJ1-2 and V is TRBV18; TRBD1 matches at 8 bases. The CDR3 runs 15 residues. The germline gives CDR1 KGHSH, CDR2 LQKENI. J lost 4 bases, V lost 1 base, and 5 bases had no gene match. The CDR3 sequence is CASSPRTGMFYGYTF. In nucleotides, the CDR3 is TGTGCCAGCTCACCACGGACAGGGATGTTCTATGGCTACACCTTC. The whole variable domain, filled in from reference TRBV18 and TRBJ1-2, reads NAGVMQNPRHLVRRRGQEARLRCSPMKGHSHVYWYRQLPEEGLKFMVYLQKENIIDESGMPKERFSAEFPKEGPSILRIQQVVRGDSAAYFCASSPRTGMFYGYTFGSGTRLTVV.

Many counts were recorded for this clonotype. This chain connects TRBV12-3 or TRBV12-4 to TRBJ2-4, with D possibly called TRBD1 or TRBD2 (5 bases each). The germline V and J ends were trimmed by 3 bases and 2 bases, with 11 bases remaining between them. The CDR3 is 15 residues long. CDR3 in DNA: TGTGCCAGCAGTTTCGGCAGGGACCCCAAAAACATTCAGTACTTC. Its translation is CASSFGRDPKNIQYF.

The rearrangement joins TRBV7-9 to TRBJ2-2, with D perhaps matching TRBD2 (6 bases). V lost 3 bases and J lost 6, with 20 bases in between. This CDR3 is 17 amino acids long. Per the germline V gene, CDR1 is SEHNR and CDR2 is FQNEAQ (reference sequence). The CDR3 nucleotides read TGTGCCAGCAGCTTCGCTACTAGCTCCTGGGACCCCGGGGAGCTGTTTTTT. Protein sequence: CASSFATSSWDPGELFF.

V usage is TRBV6-2 or TRBV6-3 and J usage is TRBJ2-6, with D perhaps matching TRBD2 (5 bases). The V and J ends lost 5 bases and 0 bases respectively, with 11 bases between them. The length of the CDR3 is 16 residues. Looked up from germline, CDR1 is MNHEY and CDR2 is SVGEGT. CDR3 in amino acids: CASSPRTFSGANVLTF. Here the CDR3 DNA reads TGTGCCAGCAGTCCCCGGACTTTCTCTGGGGCCAACGTCCTGACTTTC.

This clonotype has more than one count but fewer than ten. The chain combines TRBV9 with TRBJ2-6; D might be TRBD2 (6 bases). This CDR3 contains 15 residues. Germline V gene data show CDR1 as SGDLS and CDR2 as YYNGEE. V lost 3 bases and J 2 bases, leaving 9 bases between the germline ends. The CDR3 DNA reads as TGTGCCAGCAGCGCCCAGCGGGCTGGGGCCAACGTCCTGACTTTC. Translated, it gives CASSAQRAGANVLTF.

In this sample, this clonotype turned up many times. The V gene is TRBV29-1, the J gene TRBJ1-1; D possibly corresponds to TRBD1 (5 bases). CDR3 length: 13 residues. Trimming left V 4 bases short and J 5 bases short, with 14 bases between. Germline V lookup: CDR1 SQVTM, CDR2 ANQGSEA. The CDR3 reads CSVGRGLETEAFF. CDR3 DNA: TGCAGCGTTGGTAGGGGCCTGGAGACTGAAGCTTTCTTT. Full variable domain (missing parts from reference TRBV29-1 and TRBJ1-1): SAVISQKPSRDICQRGTSLTIQCQVDSQVTMMFWYRQQPGQSLTLIATANQGSEATYESGFVIDKFPISRPNLTFSTLTVSNMSPEDSSIYLCSVGRGLETEAFFGQGTRLTVV.

The V gene is TRBV5-1, the J gene TRBJ2-7; D unresolved. The CDR3 runs 14 residues. Germline assignment: CDR1 SGHRS and CDR2 YFSETQ. The V and J ends lost 0 bases and 0 bases respectively, with 7 bases between them. The CDR3 sequence: CASSLGYNSYEQYF. CDR3 nucleotides: TGCGCCAGCAGCTTGGGGTACAACTCCTACGAGCAGTACTTC.

The chain employs TRBV10-3 and TRBJ2-7; D possibly uses TRBD1 or TRBD2 (5 bases each). The V gene lost 4 bases and the J gene lost 2 bases, with 12 bases spanning the gap. The CDR3 length is 14 residues. The V gene's germline CDR1 is ENHRY and CDR2 SYGVKD. The CDR3 reads CAISGDRGAYEQYF. The CDR3 DNA reads as TGTGCCATCAGTGGGGACCGGGGTGCCTACGAGCAGTACTTC.

At least ten counts were recorded for this clonotype. The rearrangement joins TRBV5-1 to TRBJ2-7; 7 bases match TRBD1. Germline loops: CDR1 SGHRS, CDR2 YFSETQ. The J segment lost 2 bases and the V segment lost 5 bases, leaving 4 bases of the junction unmatched. This CDR3 has 13 amino acids. CDR3: CASRGQVAYEQYF. CDR3 nucleotide sequence: TGCGCCAGCAGAGGACAGGTTGCCTACGAGCAGTACTTC.

This clonotype was observed a handful of times. The chain links TRBV7-4 to TRBJ1-1, with D maybe TRBD1 (5 bases). CDR1 SGHVT and CDR2 SQSDAQ come from the germline V gene. The CDR3 length is 14 residues. V was cut by 1 base and J by 9 bases, with 15 bases left in between. CDR3 residues: CASSLGSPDRKAFF. The DNA of the CDR3 is TGTGCCAGCAGCTTAGGATCCCCAGACAGAAAAGCTTTCTTT. Variable domain in full (rest from reference TRBV7-4 and TRBJ1-1): GAGVSQSPRYKVAKRGRDVALRCDSISGHVTLYWYRQTLGQGSEVLTYSQSDAQRDKSGRPSGRFSAERPERSVSTLKIQRTEQGDSAVYLCASSLGSPDRKAFFGQGTRLTVV.

This clonotype showed up just a few times. The chain carries TRBV18 and TRBJ2-2, with D possibly matching TRBD1 (6 bases). The V end was cut by 6 bases, the J end by 0 bases, with 11 bases between. The germline gives CDR1 KGHSH, CDR2 LQKENI. The CDR3 is 15 residues long. In DNA, the CDR3 is TGTGCCAGCTCGGTGGACAGCGCGAACACCGGGGAGCTGTTTTTT. This translates into CASSVDSANTGELFF.

This chain connects TRBV7-8 to TRBJ2-7; possibly TRBD1 or TRBD2 for D (5 bases each). Looked up from germline, CDR1 is SGHVS and CDR2 is FQNEAQ. Trimming left V 4 bases short and J 11 bases short, with 18 bases between. The CDR3 is 13 amino acids. CDR3 coding DNA: TGTGCCAGCAGCTCTCGGGGCGACCCCCAAGAGTACTTC. It translates to CASSSRGDPQEYF.